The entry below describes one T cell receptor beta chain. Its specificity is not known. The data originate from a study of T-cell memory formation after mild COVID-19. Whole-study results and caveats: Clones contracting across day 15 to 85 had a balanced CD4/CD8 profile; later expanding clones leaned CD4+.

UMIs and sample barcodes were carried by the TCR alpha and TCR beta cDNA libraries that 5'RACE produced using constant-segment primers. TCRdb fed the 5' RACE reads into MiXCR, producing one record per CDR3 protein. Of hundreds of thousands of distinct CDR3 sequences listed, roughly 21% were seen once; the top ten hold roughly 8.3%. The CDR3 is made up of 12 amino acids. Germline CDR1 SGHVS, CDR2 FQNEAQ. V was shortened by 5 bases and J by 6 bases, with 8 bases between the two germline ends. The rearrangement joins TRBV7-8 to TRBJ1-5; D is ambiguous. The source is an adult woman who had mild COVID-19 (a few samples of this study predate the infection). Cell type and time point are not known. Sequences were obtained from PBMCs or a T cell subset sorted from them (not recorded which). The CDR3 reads CASSHPSQPQHF. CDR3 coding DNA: TGTGCCAGCAGCCACCCAAGTCAGCCCCAGCATTTT.